This TCR beta chain was captured by sequencing in a study of cytomegalovirus exposure and HLA in healthy donors. A multiplex PCR was run with 60 Vbeta primers and 13 Jbeta primers. The assay was immunoSEQ multiplex PCR, and TCRdb's table has in-frame clones only and misses some. The data contain approximately 260,000 clones, roughly 81% of them singletons. This TCR came from a woman between 40 and 55 years old in good health and CMV-seropositive. Sequences were obtained from PBMCs.

The CDR3 region is CASSATSGRAPYEQYF. In DNA form, the CDR3 reads TGTGCCAGCAGCGCAACTAGCGGGAGGGCCCCCTACGAGCAGTACTTC. The V and J genes are TRBV7-9 and TRBJ2-7; TRBD2 matches at 13 bases. Germline V gene lookup returns CDR1 SEHNR and CDR2 FQNEAQ (reference sequence). CDR3 length equals 16 residues. Unmatched junction bases numbered 6, after V lost 5 bases and J lost 2 bases.